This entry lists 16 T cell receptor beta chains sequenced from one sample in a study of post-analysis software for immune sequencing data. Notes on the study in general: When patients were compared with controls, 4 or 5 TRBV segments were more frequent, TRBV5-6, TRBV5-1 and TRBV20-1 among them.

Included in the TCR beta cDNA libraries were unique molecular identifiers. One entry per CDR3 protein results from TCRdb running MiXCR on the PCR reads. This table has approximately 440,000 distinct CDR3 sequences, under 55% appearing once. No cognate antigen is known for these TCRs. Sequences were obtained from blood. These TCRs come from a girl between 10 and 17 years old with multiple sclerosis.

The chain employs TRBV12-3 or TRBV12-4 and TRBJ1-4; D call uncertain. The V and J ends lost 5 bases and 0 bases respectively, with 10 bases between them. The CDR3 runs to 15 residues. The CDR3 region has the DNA TGTGCCAGCAGTGCGGACGGTGCAACTAATGAAAAACTGTTTTTT. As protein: CASSADGATNEKLFF.

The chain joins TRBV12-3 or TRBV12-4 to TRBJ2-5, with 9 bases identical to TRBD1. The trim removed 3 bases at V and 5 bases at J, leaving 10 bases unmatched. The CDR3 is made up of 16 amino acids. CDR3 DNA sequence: TGTGCCAGCAGTTTCGGGACAGGGCCTTTTGGGGAGACCCAGTACTTC. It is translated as CASSFGTGPFGETQYF.

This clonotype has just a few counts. The DNA for the CDR3 is TGCGCCAGCAGCACGGGACAGGAAGGCGAGCAGTACTTC. This codes for CASSTGQEGEQYF. V usage is TRBV5-1 and J usage is TRBJ2-7, with TRBD1 matching 8 bases. V was clipped by 4 bases and J by 6 bases; unmatched bases: 6. This CDR3 contains 13 residues. Germline V gives CDR1 SGHRS, CDR2 YFSETQ.

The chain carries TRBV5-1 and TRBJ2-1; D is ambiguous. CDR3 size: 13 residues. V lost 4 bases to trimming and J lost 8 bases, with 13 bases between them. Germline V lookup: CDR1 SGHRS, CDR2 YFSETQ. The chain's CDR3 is CASSPELGYEQFF. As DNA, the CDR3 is TGCGCCAGCAGCCCAGAACTGGGATATGAGCAGTTCTTC.

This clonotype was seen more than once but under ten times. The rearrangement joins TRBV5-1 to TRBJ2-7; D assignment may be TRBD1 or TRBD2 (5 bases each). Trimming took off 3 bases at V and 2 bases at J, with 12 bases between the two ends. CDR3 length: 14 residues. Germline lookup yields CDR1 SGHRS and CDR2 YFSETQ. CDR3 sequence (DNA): TGCGCCAGCAGCTACGAGGGGAATACCTACGAGCAGTACTTC. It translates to CASSYEGNTYEQYF.

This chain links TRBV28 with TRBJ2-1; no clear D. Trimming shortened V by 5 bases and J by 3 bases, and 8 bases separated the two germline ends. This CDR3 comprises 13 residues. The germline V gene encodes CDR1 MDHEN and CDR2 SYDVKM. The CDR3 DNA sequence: TGTGCCAGCAGTCTCATTGGCTACAATGAGCAGTTCTTC. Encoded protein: CASSLIGYNEQFF.

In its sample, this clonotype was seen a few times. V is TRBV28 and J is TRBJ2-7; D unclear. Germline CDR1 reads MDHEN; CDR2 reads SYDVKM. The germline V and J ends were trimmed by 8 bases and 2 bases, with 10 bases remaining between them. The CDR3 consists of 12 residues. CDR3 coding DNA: TGTGCCAGCGCAGGCTTCACCTACGAGCAGTACTTC. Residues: CASAGFTYEQYF.

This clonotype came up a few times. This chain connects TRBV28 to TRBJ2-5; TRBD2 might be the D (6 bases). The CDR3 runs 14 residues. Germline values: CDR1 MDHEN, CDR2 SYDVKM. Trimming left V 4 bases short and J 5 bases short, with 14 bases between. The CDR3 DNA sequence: TGTGCCAGCAGTTCGTCCGGGAGCGGGGAGACCCAGTACTTC. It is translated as CASSSSGSGETQYF.

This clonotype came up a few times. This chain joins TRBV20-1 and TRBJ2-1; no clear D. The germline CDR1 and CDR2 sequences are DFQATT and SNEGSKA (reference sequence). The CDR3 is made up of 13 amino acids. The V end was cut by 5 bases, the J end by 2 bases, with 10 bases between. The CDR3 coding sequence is TGCAGTGCTCGGACGGTAGCCTACAATGAGCAGTTCTTC. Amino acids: CSARTVAYNEQFF.

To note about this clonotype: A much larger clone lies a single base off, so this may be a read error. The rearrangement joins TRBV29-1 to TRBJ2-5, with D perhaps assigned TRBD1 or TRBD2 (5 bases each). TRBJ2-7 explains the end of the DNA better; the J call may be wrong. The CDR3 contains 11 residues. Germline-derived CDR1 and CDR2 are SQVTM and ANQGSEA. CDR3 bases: TGCAGCGGGCCCGTGGGGGACGAGCAGTACTTC. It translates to CSGPVGDEQYF.

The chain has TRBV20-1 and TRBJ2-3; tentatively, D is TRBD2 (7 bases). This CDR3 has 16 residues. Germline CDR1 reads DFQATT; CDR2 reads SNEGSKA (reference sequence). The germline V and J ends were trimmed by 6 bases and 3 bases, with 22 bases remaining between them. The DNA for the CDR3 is TGCAGTGCGGAGGGCTCGCGGGGGCTAAGAACAGATACGCAGTATTTT. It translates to CSAEGSRGLRTDTQYF.

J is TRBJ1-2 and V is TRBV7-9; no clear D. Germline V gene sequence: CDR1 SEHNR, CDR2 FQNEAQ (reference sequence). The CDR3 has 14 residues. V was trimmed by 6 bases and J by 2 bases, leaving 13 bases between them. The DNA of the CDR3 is TGTGCCAGCAGGCAGAGCTCCATGAACTATGGCTACACCTTC. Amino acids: CASRQSSMNYGYTF.

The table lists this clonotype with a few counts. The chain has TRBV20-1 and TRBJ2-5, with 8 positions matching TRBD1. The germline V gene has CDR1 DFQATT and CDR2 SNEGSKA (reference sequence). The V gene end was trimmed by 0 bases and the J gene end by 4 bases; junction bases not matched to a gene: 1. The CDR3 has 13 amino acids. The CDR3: CSARETGVETQYF. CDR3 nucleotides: TGCAGTGCTAGAGAGACAGGGGTAGAGACCCAGTACTTC.

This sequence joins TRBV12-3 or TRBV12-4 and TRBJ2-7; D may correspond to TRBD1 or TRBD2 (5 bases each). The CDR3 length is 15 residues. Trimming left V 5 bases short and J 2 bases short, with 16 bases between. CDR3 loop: CASSPQGQRAYEQYF. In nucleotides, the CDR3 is TGTGCCAGCAGTCCCCAGGGTCAGAGGGCCTACGAGCAGTACTTC.

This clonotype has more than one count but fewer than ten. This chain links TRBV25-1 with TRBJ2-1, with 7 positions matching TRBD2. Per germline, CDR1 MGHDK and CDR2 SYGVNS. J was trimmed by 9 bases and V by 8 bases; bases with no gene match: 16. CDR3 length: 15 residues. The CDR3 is CASSPLTGGFVEQFF. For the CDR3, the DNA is TGTGCCAGCTCCCCTTTGACGGGAGGATTTGTTGAGCAGTTCTTC.

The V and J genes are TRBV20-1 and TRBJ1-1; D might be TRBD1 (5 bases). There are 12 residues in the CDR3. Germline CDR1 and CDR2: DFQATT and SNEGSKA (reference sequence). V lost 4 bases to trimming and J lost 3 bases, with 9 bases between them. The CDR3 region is CSAIRGYTEAFF. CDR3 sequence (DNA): TGCAGTGCTATACGGGGGTACACTGAAGCTTTCTTT.